A selection of T cell receptor beta chains follows, all from one sample in a study of blood T cell repertoires in COVID-19. The table came from immunoSEQ multiplex PCR; TCRdb's copy has only in-frame clones and leaves some out. This repertoire shows a few hundred thousand clones, roughly nine tenths found once; its top ten account for just over 0.85%. The material sequenced was PBMCs or T cells enriched from blood (not recorded which). The source of these receptors is a woman in her 40s who had been exposed to COVID-19. Both conserved end residues are part of each CDR3. A D gene is named only where the DNA matches it firmly. Clone size appears in some rows only: once, few, many, or a class for an expanded clone.

CDR3 length,clone size,V gene,D gene,J gene,CDR3 DNA,CDR3 protein
14,once,TRBV14,NA,TRBJ1-2,TGTGCCAGCAGCCAACTCGACACTTCATATGGCTACACCTTC,CASSQLDTSYGYTF
18,NA,TRBV29-1,TRBD1,TRBJ1-3,TGCAGCGTTGAACCACGAATCGGGACAGGGGTTTCTGGAAACACCATATATTTT,CSVEPRIGTGVSGNTIYF
13,NA,TRBV19,NA,TRBJ2-7,TGTGCCAGTAGTCGGGGGGCTCTGCGCGAGCAGTACTTC,CASSRGALREQYF
14,NA,TRBV9,TRBD1,TRBJ1-1,TGTGCCAGCACTCGGACAGGGGACGCCCTGGGAGCTTTCTTT,CASTRTGDALGAFF
16,NA,TRBV7-3,TRBD1,TRBJ2-1,TGTGCCAGCAGCTTAACTGTCCTGACAGGGCTCAATGAGCAGTTCTTC,CASSLTVLTGLNEQFF
14,once,TRBV19,TRBD2,TRBJ2-7,TGTGCCAGTAGCGGGACTAGCGGGACCTACGAGCAGTACTTC,CASSGTSGTYEQYF
17,NA,TRBV11-3,TRBD2,TRBJ2-7,TGTGCCAGCAGCTTAAGGACTAGCGGGAGGGGGACCTACGAGCAGTACTTC,CASSLRTSGRGTYEQYF
16,once,TRBV9,TRBD1,TRBJ1-2,TGTGCCAGCAGCGTAGGGCGGGGGACAGGGATCAATGGCTACACCTTC,CASSVGRGTGINGYTF
12,once,TRBV5-4,NA,TRBJ1-1,TGTGCCAGCAGCTGGGACAATAATGAAGCTTTCTTT,CASSWDNNEAFF
15,NA,TRBV7-3,NA,TRBJ2-3,TGTGCCAGCAGCTTGGGCAGGGTCAGCACAGATACGCAGTATTTT,CASSLGRVSTDTQYF
16,NA,TRBV2,TRBD1,TRBJ2-1,TGTGCCAGCCTAGGACAGGGGGCGAGCTCCTACAATGAGCAGTTCTTC,CASLGQGASSYNEQFF
16,NA,TRBV19,NA,TRBJ2-1,TGTGCCAGTGGTAGGGGTGGGAGTAACGGTTACAATGAGCAGTTCTTC,CASGRGGSNGYNEQFF
10,few,TRBV19,NA,TRBJ1-5,TGTGCCACCGGTCGTCAGCCCCAGCATTTT,CATGRQPQHF
16,NA,TRBV18,NA,TRBJ1-1,TGTGCCAGCTCACCTTACAACACGGGGGTAGGCGCTGAAGCTTTCTTT,CASSPYNTGVGAEAFF
17,NA,TRBV19,TRBD1,TRBJ1-6,TGTGCCAGTAGTCCCGGGACAGGTGTCGACTATAATTCACCCCTCCACTTT,CASSPGTGVDYNSPLHF
13,NA,TRBV14,NA,TRBJ1-2,TGTGCCAGCAGCCAAGATCAAGGGGATGGCTACACCTTC,CASSQDQGDGYTF